The clone carrying this T cell receptor beta chain was seen a few times. This sample stems from a study of CD8+ T cells in alopecia areata. CDR3 length: 13 residues. Trimming stripped 8 bases from V and 9 bases from J, with 20 bases between. The V gene's germline CDR1 is SQVTM and CDR2 ANQGSEA. Reverse transcribed after extraction, RNA yielded cDNA as the sequencing template. Assay used: immunoSEQ multiplex PCR; TCRdb lists only in-frame clones, some missing. The sample records 200,000 to 250,000 clones, 57% being singletons. This receptor was identified in a human donor with alopecia areata. The rearrangement links TRBV29-1 to TRBJ2-1; TRBD2 might be the D (5 bases). The sequencing here drew on CD4+ T cells sorted from blood, taken at week 0. CDR3 DNA: TGCAGCATTAGGGCAGTCTCTGAGGGTGAGCAGTTCTTC. This gives the protein CSIRAVSEGEQFF.